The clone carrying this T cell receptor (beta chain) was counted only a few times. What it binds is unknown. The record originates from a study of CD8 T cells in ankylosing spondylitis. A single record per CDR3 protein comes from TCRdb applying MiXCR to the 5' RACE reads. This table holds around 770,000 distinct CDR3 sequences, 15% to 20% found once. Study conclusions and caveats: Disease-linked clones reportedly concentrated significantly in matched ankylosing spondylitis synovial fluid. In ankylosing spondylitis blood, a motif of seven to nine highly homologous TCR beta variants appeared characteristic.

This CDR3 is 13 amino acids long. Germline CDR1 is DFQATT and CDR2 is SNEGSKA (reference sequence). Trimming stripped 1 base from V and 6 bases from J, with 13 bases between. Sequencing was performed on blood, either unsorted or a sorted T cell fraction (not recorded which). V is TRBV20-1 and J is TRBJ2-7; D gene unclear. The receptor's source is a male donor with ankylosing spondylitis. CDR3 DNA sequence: TGCAGTGCTAGAGTTAGTAGCTCCCTCGAGCAGTACTTC. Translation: CSARVSSSLEQYF.